The 8 T cell receptor beta chains in this list originate from one sample, sequenced in a study of CD8 T cells in ankylosing spondylitis. General study findings and limits: The study identified a TCR beta motif of eight highly homologous variants that appeared characteristic of ankylosing spondylitis blood.

Their cognate antigens are unknown. Using its own MiXCR run on the 5' RACE reads, TCRdb lists one record per CDR3 protein. This sample yields approximately 520,000 distinct CDR3 sequences, of which about 5% are seen a single time; 3.5% belongs to the top ten. The specimen was blood, either unsorted or a sorted T cell fraction (not recorded which). These receptor sequences come from a male donor with ankylosing spondylitis.

This clonotype was recorded at least ten times. The V gene is TRBV7-2, the J gene TRBJ2-7; D remains ambiguous. The CDR3 length is 14 residues. Trimming took 1 base from V and 0 from J, leaving 7 bases between them. CDR1 and CDR2 (germline): SGHTA, FQGNSA. The CDR3 DNA follows: TGTGCCAGCAGCTTAGTACACGGCTCCTACGAGCAGTACTTC. Its protein product is CASSLVHGSYEQYF.

The table lists this clonotype with a few counts. This chain joins TRBV30 and TRBJ2-7, with 10 nucleotides matching TRBD1. Trimming took 1 base from V and 2 from J; bases not matched to a gene: 2. The CDR3 totals 14 residues. CDR1 and CDR2 from the germline V gene are GTSNPN and SVGIG (reference sequence). The CDR3 bases are TGTGCCTGGAGTGGGGACAGGGGAGCCTACGAGCAGTACTTC. It is translated as CAWSGDRGAYEQYF.

This clonotype was found many times. Written as DNA, the CDR3 is TGCAGCGGACTAGCGGGAGGGCCGAGCGAGCAGTACTTC. This translates into CSGLAGGPSEQYF. This chain links TRBV29-1 with TRBJ2-7; TRBD2 aligns across 14 bases. V dropped 7 bases and J dropped 6; count of bases not matched to a gene: 5. Germline CDR1 and CDR2: SQVTM and ANQGSEA. The CDR3 is 13 residues long.

This clonotype occurred many times. V and J are TRBV6-5 and TRBJ1-5; no clear D. The CDR3 covers 14 residues. Trimming cost V 2 bases and J 5 bases, with 10 bases left between them. CDR1 and CDR2 (germline): MNHEY, SVGAGI. As DNA, the CDR3 is TGTGCCAGCAGTTACACCGCCTCGGATCAGCCCCAGCATTTT. Its translation is CASSYTASDQPQHF.

This clonotype was found many times. The rearrangement links TRBV7-2 to TRBJ1-5, with D uncertain. CDR1 and CDR2 from the germline V gene are SGHTA and FQGNSA. V lost 5 bases to trimming and J lost 5 bases, with 10 bases between them. This CDR3 region has 13 residues. The CDR3 DNA sequence: TGTGCCAGCAGCCCCGAAGTAGATCAGCCCCAGCATTTT. It codes for CASSPEVDQPQHF.

This clonotype was recorded at least ten times. The rearrangement links TRBV7-2 to TRBJ1-1; D unresolved. This CDR3 contains 15 residues. The ends were cut back, 5 bases at V and 0 bases at J, with 13 bases in the middle. From germline, CDR1 is SGHTA and CDR2 FQGNSA. The DNA of the CDR3 is TGTGCCAGCAGCCCATTGGTACCCATGAACACTGAAGCTTTCTTT. Translated, it gives CASSPLVPMNTEAFF.

This clonotype was recorded many times. The V and J genes are TRBV29-1 and TRBJ1-2; D is unclear. Germline V lookup: CDR1 SQVTM, CDR2 ANQGSEA. The CDR3 sequence is 13 residues long. V was trimmed by 6 bases and J by 1 base, leaving 12 bases between them. This CDR3 reads CSVAPRLNYGYTF. For the CDR3, the DNA is TGCAGCGTCGCACCGCGACTTAACTATGGCTACACCTTC.

This clonotype was recorded at least ten times. V gene TRBV12-3 or TRBV12-4 combines with J gene TRBJ2-7; 14 bases align to TRBD2. CDR3 length: 14 amino acids. V was clipped by 7 bases and J by 4 bases; unmatched bases: 3. CDR3 coding DNA: TGTGCCAGCACACGGACTAGCGGGAGGTACGAGCAGTACTTC. Translating gives CASTRTSGRYEQYF.